Each of the 28 T cell receptor beta chains below was sequenced from the same sample in a study of T cells after yellow fever vaccination (dated by TCRdb to 2018 to 2020). Library generation was performed with 5' RACE. Sequencing was performed on an Illumina HiSeq 2500. The public reads were quality trimmed at Q25 with fastp and then assembled into clones with MiXCR by TCRdb, keeping productive beta chains. Each record represents a unique CDR3 protein, reported with the most common genes and DNA among its rows. The sample records fewer than 450,000 distinct CDR3 sequences, 11% of which are singletons. The ten largest make up roughly a sixth of the sample. The sample's treatment or condition label is to be understood as: live attenuated yellow fever vaccine strain. The material sequenced was PBMCs, taken on the day of the first yellow fever vaccination. The receptor set was obtained from a man between 18 and 35 years old who received the YFV17D yellow fever vaccine.

In this sample, this clonotype turned up a few times. CDR3 DNA: TGCAGTGCTAGAGATTCATCCTACTCCTATAATTCACCCCTCCACTTT. It codes for CSARDSSYSYNSPLHF. V gene TRBV20-1 combines with J gene TRBJ1-6, with D unclear. Germline V gives CDR1 DFQATT, CDR2 SNEGSKA (reference sequence). This CDR3 region has 16 residues. Deletions cut 0 bases from V and 0 bases from J, with 9 bases between.

This clonotype was seen repeatedly, ten times or more. This chain joins TRBV28 and TRBJ2-7; tentatively, D is TRBD2 (5 bases). CDR3 size: 14 residues. Trimming took off 5 bases at V and 3 bases at J, with 14 bases between the two ends. CDR1 MDHEN and CDR2 SYDVKM come from the germline V gene. CDR3 nucleotides: TGTGCCAGCAGTATGGCGGGCAGGATCTACGAGCAGTACGTC. This translates into CASSMAGRIYEQYV.

The V and J genes are TRBV4-2 and TRBJ2-2, with 8 bases identical to TRBD1. With 4 bases clipped from V and 4 bases from J, the junction kept 8 bases outside the gene matches. The CDR3 length is 16 residues. Germline CDR1 and CDR2: LGHNA and YNFKEQ. In DNA, the CDR3 is TGTGCCAGCAGCCCTGGGTCCGGGACAGGCACCGGGGAGCTGTTTTTT. This sequence encodes CASSPGSGTGTGELFF.

This clonotype was found a few times. V usage is TRBV4-3 and J usage is TRBJ2-7, with no clear D. V lost 3 bases and J 6 bases, leaving 15 bases between the germline ends. The CDR3 is 14 residues long. Germline CDR1 reads LGHNA; CDR2 reads YSLEER. In DNA, the CDR3 is TGCGCCAGCAGCCACCGCTACCTTACGGGCGAGCAGTACTTC. Protein product: CASSHRYLTGEQYF.

The chain recombines TRBV18 with TRBJ1-1; a possible D gene is TRBD1 (5 bases). Germline values: CDR1 KGHSH, CDR2 LQKENI. This CDR3 region has 15 residues. Trimming removed 3 bases at V and 4 bases at J, with 15 bases between. CDR3 bases: TGTGCCAGCTCACCGACGCGGGGCGCGGGCACTGAAGCTTTCTTT. This codes for CASSPTRGAGTEAFF.

CDR3 nucleotide sequence: TGTGCCATCAGGGACAGGGAAGAGACCCAGTACTTC. It yields the protein CAIRDREETQYF. The J gene is TRBJ2-5, the V gene TRBV10-3, with 8 bases matching TRBD1. Losses at the gene ends were 6 bases for V and 3 bases for J; bases not matched to a gene: 0. There are 12 residues in the CDR3. CDR1 ENHRY and CDR2 SYGVKD come from the germline V gene.

This chain links TRBV10-3 with TRBJ2-1; D is unclear. This CDR3 is 16 amino acids long. Germline values: CDR1 ENHRY, CDR2 SYGVKD. V was clipped by 2 bases and J by 0 bases, with 11 bases between them. CDR3: CAISEVGPYSYNEQFF. CDR3 coding DNA: TGTGCCATCAGTGAGGTGGGCCCCTACTCCTACAATGAGCAGTTCTTC.

The rearrangement links TRBV5-6 to TRBJ2-1; 8 bases match TRBD1. CDR3 length equals 19 residues. Germline values: CDR1 SGHDT, CDR2 YYEEEE. V gave up 6 bases and J gave up 0 bases; unmatched junction bases: 17. CDR3 in DNA: TGTGCCAGCAACCCGGACTGGGACAGGCTACAAAGCTCCTACAATGAGCAGTTCTTC. Amino acids: CASNPDWDRLQSSYNEQFF.

The chain uses TRBV4-1 and TRBJ1-5; D perhaps matches TRBD1 (6 bases). The CDR3 runs 16 residues. Trimming cost V 0 bases and J 6 bases, with 15 bases left between them. The V gene's germline CDR1 is MGHRA and CDR2 YSYEKL. The CDR3 protein is CASSQEGALRGQPQHF. The CDR3 nucleotides are TGCGCCAGCAGCCAAGAGGGGGCTCTTCGGGGTCAGCCCCAGCATTTT.

This clonotype was seen a few times. This rearrangement joins TRBV29-1 to TRBJ2-5, with 12 bases matching TRBD1. This CDR3 contains 17 residues. J was trimmed by 5 bases and V by 3 bases; bases with no gene match: 13. Germline CDR1 SQVTM, CDR2 ANQGSEA. In DNA, the CDR3 is TGCAGCGTTGAGGGGTTCGGGACAGGGGGCAATCCTGAGACCCAGTACTTC. Its translation is CSVEGFGTGGNPETQYF. Full variable domain (outside the CDR3, taken from reference TRBV29-1 and TRBJ2-5): SAVISQKPSRDICQRGTSLTIQCQVDSQVTMMFWYRQQPGQSLTLIATANQGSEATYESGFVIDKFPISRPNLTFSTLTVSNMSPEDSSIYLCSVEGFGTGGNPETQYFGPGTRLLVL.

The chain recombines TRBV19 with TRBJ2-1; D remains unclear. This CDR3 region has 12 residues. V lost 5 bases to trimming and J lost 12 bases, with 14 bases between them. The germline CDR1 and CDR2 sequences are LNHDA and SQIVND (reference sequence). The CDR3 spells CASSASRWGQFF. The CDR3 nucleotides are TGTGCCAGTAGTGCAAGCCGGTGGGGGCAGTTCTTC.

This clonotype has just a few counts. This rearrangement joins TRBV5-1 to TRBJ2-1, with 8 bases aligning to TRBD1. The CDR3 contains 18 residues. V was pared by 0 bases and J by 1 base, with 9 bases of the junction left unmatched. Germline V gives CDR1 SGHRS, CDR2 YFSETQ. In DNA, the CDR3 is TGCGCCAGCAGCTTGGGGGTGATTGGGGACAGGTCCTACAATGAGCAGTTCTTC. Residues: CASSLGVIGDRSYNEQFF.

The V and J genes are TRBV6-1 and TRBJ2-7; 7 bases are a match to TRBD1. Germline V gene data show CDR1 as MNHNS and CDR2 as SASEGT. V lost 5 bases, J lost 2 bases, and 9 bases stayed unmatched. The CDR3 totals 15 residues. CDR3 nucleotides: TGTGCCAGCAGTCCGGACAGGATCACAGCCTACGAGCAGTACGTC. This translates into CASSPDRITAYEQYV.

This clonotype showed up just a few times. The V and J genes are TRBV30 and TRBJ2-3, with no clear D. Germline CDR1 is GTSNPN and CDR2 is SVGIG (reference sequence). V lost 4 bases to trimming and J lost 2 bases, with 4 bases between them. This CDR3 is built from 11 residues. The CDR3 loop is CAWIVTDTQYF. CDR3 nucleotides: TGTGCCTGGATCGTCACAGATACGCAGTATTTT.

There are a few counts of this clonotype. The V call is TRBV4-3, the J call TRBJ1-1, with 10 bases matching TRBD1. The length of the CDR3 is 16 residues. The germline gives CDR1 LGHNA, CDR2 YSLEER. Trimming cost V 0 bases and J 11 bases; bases outside gene matches: 12. This chain's CDR3 is CASSQESGQGGFGAFF. CDR3 nucleotide sequence: TGCGCCAGCAGCCAAGAAAGCGGACAGGGGGGTTTCGGGGCTTTCTTT.

The V call is TRBV7-9, the J call TRBJ2-5; D remains ambiguous. This CDR3 has 13 amino acids. Per the germline V gene, CDR1 is SEHNR and CDR2 is FQNEAQ (reference sequence). V lost 5 bases, J lost 5 bases, and 12 bases lay in between. DNA of the CDR3: TGTGCCAGCAGCCGGAAGGCGCTGGAGACCCAGTACTTC. Its protein is CASSRKALETQYF.

The sample holds a few counts of this clonotype. The chain is built from TRBV20-1 and TRBJ2-5; D might be TRBD1 or TRBD2, each matching 6 bases. Germline loops: CDR1 DFQATT, CDR2 SNEGSKA (reference sequence). Deletions cut 2 bases from V and 7 bases from J, with 23 bases between. This CDR3 region has 16 residues. The CDR3 protein is CSARTFTGAPVGTQYF. The CDR3 nucleotides read TGCAGTGCTAGAACCTTCACGGGGGCCCCAGTTGGGACCCAGTACTTC.

There are a few counts of this clonotype. The CDR3 DNA sequence: TGTGCCAGCAGCCCCCTTTCCGAACCAACTAATGAAAAACTGTTTTTT. It yields the protein CASSPLSEPTNEKLFF. The rearrangement uses TRBV7-9 and TRBJ1-4; D gene unclear. V was clipped by 5 bases and J by 0 bases, with 13 bases between them. CDR3 length equals 16 residues. Germline loops: CDR1 SEHNR, CDR2 FQNEAQ (reference sequence). Full variable domain (missing parts from reference TRBV7-9 and TRBJ1-4): DTGVSQNPRHKITKRGQNVTFRCDPISEHNRLYWYRQTLGQGPEFLTYFQNEAQLEKSRLLSDRFSAERPKGSFSTLEIQRTEQGDSAMYLCASSPLSEPTNEKLFFGSGTQLSVL.

This clonotype was found a few times. The chain links TRBV6-2 or TRBV6-3 to TRBJ2-3; D possibly uses TRBD1 or TRBD2 (5 bases each). Trimming stripped 4 bases from V and 3 bases from J, with 11 bases between. CDR1 MNHEY and CDR2 SVGEGT come from the germline V gene. CDR3 length equals 14 residues. CDR3: CASSSGPETDTQYF. The CDR3, as DNA: TGTGCCAGCAGTTCGGGGCCCGAGACAGATACGCAGTATTTT.

This clonotype turned up a few times. The J gene is TRBJ1-1, the V gene TRBV12-3 or TRBV12-4, with a weak D call TRBD1 (6 bases). The V gene lost 10 bases and the J gene lost 8 bases, with 20 bases spanning the gap. The CDR3 has 13 amino acids. The CDR3 bases are TGTGCCAACAAGAAGGGGGGGACAAACGAAGCTTTCTTT. Translated: CANKKGGTNEAFF.

This clonotype has just a few counts. This chain uses TRBV12-3 or TRBV12-4 with TRBJ2-1, with D possibly being TRBD1 (5 bases). The V and J ends lost 7 bases and 10 bases respectively, with 23 bases between them. This CDR3 is built from 15 residues. Here the CDR3 reads CASTLSGQGLREQFF. The CDR3 DNA reads TGTGCCAGCACCCTTTCCGGGCAGGGCTTGCGGGAGCAGTTCTTC.

This clonotype was seen a handful of times. CDR3 bases: TGTGCCAGCAGCTTGGTCCTGAATTCAGGGGACTATGGCTACACCTTC. Translated: CASSLVLNSGDYGYTF. The chain is built from TRBV5-6 and TRBJ1-2; the D gene is possibly TRBD1 (6 bases). The CDR3 totals 16 residues. V lost 0 bases to trimming and J lost 3 bases, with 15 bases between them. Germline assignment: CDR1 SGHDT and CDR2 YYEEEE.

The sample holds a few counts of this clonotype. The V call is TRBV5-1, the J call TRBJ1-1; D gene unclear. CDR1 SGHRS and CDR2 YFSETQ come from the germline V gene. The CDR3 has 15 residues. V was cut by 1 base and J by 0 bases, with 10 bases left in between. Here the CDR3 reads CASSLIPGLNTEAFF. The CDR3 bases are TGCGCCAGCAGCTTGATTCCGGGATTGAACACTGAAGCTTTCTTT.

V and J are TRBV5-1 and TRBJ2-1, with TRBD2 matching over 8 bases. CDR1 SGHRS and CDR2 YFSETQ come from the germline V gene. V shed 4 bases, J shed 2 bases, and the junction held 5 bases outside the gene matches. The CDR3 has 15 residues. CDR3 nucleotide sequence: TGCGCCAGCAGCCCGGGACTAGGAGCCTACAATGAGCAGTTCTTC. This codes for CASSPGLGAYNEQFF.

This clonotype was detected ten times or more. The rearrangement links TRBV5-1 to TRBJ1-2; possible D gene TRBD1, 5 bases. Trimming stripped 4 bases from V and 0 bases from J, with 16 bases between. The germline gives CDR1 SGHRS, CDR2 YFSETQ. The CDR3 has 16 amino acids. The CDR3 region is CASSPAGTVANYGYTF. The CDR3 bases are TGCGCCAGCAGCCCGGCTGGGACGGTAGCTAACTATGGCTACACCTTC. Full variable domain (outside the CDR3, taken from reference TRBV5-1 and TRBJ1-2): KAGVTQTPRYLIKTRGQQVTLSCSPISGHRSVSWYQQTPGQGLQFLFEYFSETQRNKGNFPGRFSGRQFSNSRSEMNVSTLELGDSALYLCASSPAGTVANYGYTFGSGTRLTVV.

This clonotype came up a few times. CDR3 nucleotide sequence: TGCGCCAGCTCAATCCAACACACGTCCGGGTTATCCTACAATGAGCAGTTCTTC. Translated: CASSIQHTSGLSYNEQFF. The chain carries TRBV4-3 and TRBJ2-1; no clear D. With 8 bases removed from V and 1 base from J, the gap between germline ends came to 24 bases. The CDR3 has 18 amino acids. CDR1 and CDR2 from the germline V gene are LGHNA and YSLEER.

This clonotype showed up just a few times. The chain recombines TRBV6-5 with TRBJ2-5; D is perhaps TRBD1 (5 bases). The CDR3 covers 12 residues. Germline CDR1 is MNHEY and CDR2 is SVGAGI. The V end was cut by 0 bases, the J end by 7 bases, with 6 bases between. This CDR3 is CASSYSRGTQYF. CDR3 DNA: TGTGCCAGCAGTTACTCTAGGGGGACCCAGTACTTC.

This chain joins TRBV12-3 or TRBV12-4 and TRBJ1-5; D is undetermined. There are 14 residues in the CDR3. Trimming took off 6 bases at V and 4 bases at J, with 13 bases between the two ends. The CDR3 loop is CASRARHTNQPQHF. CDR3 coding DNA: TGTGCCAGCAGAGCAAGACATACTAATCAGCCCCAGCATTTT.